Listed below are T cell receptor beta chains from one sample, sequenced in a study of regulatory T cells in long-lasting Graves disease. MiXCR was run by TCRdb on the multiplex PCR reads, yielding one entry per CDR3 protein. Of hundreds of thousands of distinct CDR3 sequences listed, about 20% are singletons. The source material was peripheral blood mononuclear cells (PBMCs), sampled when the disease was refractory, from a patient treated with antithyroid drugs. These receptor sequences come from a female donor with Graves disease. Both conserved end residues are part of each CDR3. D genes are given only for firm matches. Size is omitted from some rows. Given values are once, few, many or a class for expanded clones.

d_call | j_call | v_call | clone_size | cdr3_nt | cdr3_aa
- | TRBJ1-2 | TRBV7-2 | many | TGTGCCAGCAGCCAGGGTTGGCAGAACTATGGCTACACCTTC | CASSQGWQNYGYTF
TRBD1 | TRBJ2-7 | TRBV11-2 | many | TGTGCCAGCAGCCCCCCGGGACAGGGATCCTACGAGCAGTACTTC | CASSPPGQGSYEQYF
- | TRBJ1-5 | TRBV12-3/TRBV12-4 | many | TGTGCCAGCAGTTTGGAGGCCTGGAATCAGCCCCAGCATTTT | CASSLEAWNQPQHF
TRBD1 | TRBJ2-7 | TRBV7-8 | few | TGTGCCAGCAGCCCATACAGACAGGGGGCCGAGCAGTACTTC | CASSPYRQGAEQYF
- | TRBJ2-7 | TRBV4-3 | few | TGCGCCAGCAGCCAAGTGGCGGACAGCGTGCGCGAGCAGTACTTC | CASSQVADSVREQYF
- | TRBJ1-1 | TRBV12-3/TRBV12-4 | - | TGTGCCAGCAGTTTACTCCGTGGGGGGGGCGCGAGTGAAGCTTTCTTT | CASSLLRGGGASEAFF
TRBD2 | TRBJ2-7 | TRBV27 | - | TGTGCCAGCAGTCCTATTAGCGGGAGCGGATCCTACGAGCAGTACTTC | CASSPISGSGSYEQYF
- | TRBJ2-1 | TRBV28 | - | TGTGCCAGCAGCCGTACCGGTGGGGGGGCGCCGGTTGAGCAGTTCTTC | CASSRTGGGAPVEQFF
- | TRBJ1-2 | TRBV30 | once | TGTGCCTGGAGGGGTGGGGACAAGGGCTATGGCTACACCTTC | CAWRGGDKGYGYTF
- | TRBJ2-2 | TRBV28 | many | TGTGCCAGCACCGACTCTAACACCGGGGAGCTGTTTTTT | CASTDSNTGELFF
TRBD2 | TRBJ2-7 | TRBV6-1 | few | TGTGCCAGCAGCGAACCACCTCGGGACTACCTGTACGAGCAGTACTTC | CASSEPPRDYLYEQYF
- | TRBJ1-3 | TRBV7-2 | - | TGTGCCAGCAGCTTCGGAGGGGGTGGAAACACCATATATTTT | CASSFGGGGNTIYF
- | TRBJ1-3 | TRBV20-1 | few | TGCAGCACTATCGACAGTAAGGGAAACACCATATATTTT | CSTIDSKGNTIYF
TRBD1 | TRBJ1-2 | TRBV13 | - | TGTGCCAGCAGCACTGACAGGGGGTGGGACGGCTACACCTTC | CASSTDRGWDGYTF
- | TRBJ2-7 | TRBV5-1 | - | TGCGCCAGCACGTCCCTGGGTCCCCCCTACGAGCAGTACTTC | CASTSLGPPYEQYF
TRBD1 | TRBJ2-7 | TRBV2 | many | TGTGCCAGCACCGGGGACAGGGGGTCCTACGAGCAGTACTTC | CASTGDRGSYEQYF
- | TRBJ2-2 | TRBV12-3/TRBV12-4 | many | TGTGCCAGCAGTTCCTCGATATCGGCGCTAAACACCGGGGAGCTGTTTTTT | CASSSSISALNTGELFF
- | TRBJ1-6 | TRBV15 | many | TGTGCCACCAGCAGAGATAGGACCGGTAGCTCCTATAATTCACCCCTCCACTTT | CATSRDRTGSSYNSPLHF
- | TRBJ2-3 | TRBV7-2 | - | TGTGCCAGCAGACCTGCGCGCAGCTTGCCTACGCAGTATTTT | CASRPARSLPTQYF
- | TRBJ1-5 | TRBV28 | - | TGTGCCAGCAGTTTACATCTACTTAGCAATCAGCCCCAGCATTTT | CASSLHLLSNQPQHF
TRBD1 | TRBJ1-2 | TRBV20-1 | many | TGCAGTGCTAGACCTAAAGGGACAGGGTCATATGGCTACACCTTC | CSARPKGTGSYGYTF
- | TRBJ2-7 | TRBV6-1 | many | TGTGCCAGCAGTGCACAGGGACACGAGCAGTACTTC | CASSAQGHEQYF
- | TRBJ2-2 | TRBV20-1 | - | TGCAGTGCTAGAGGGTTACCTCCCCTGAACACCGGGGAGCTGTTTTTT | CSARGLPPLNTGELFF
- | TRBJ2-7 | TRBV27 | - | TGTGCCAGCAGCCGATGGATGGGAGCCGAGCAGTACTTC | CASSRWMGAEQYF
- | TRBJ1-1 | TRBV5-1 | many | TGCGCCAGCAGCTTGGCCGGACGTTCGAACACTGAAGCTTTCTTT | CASSLAGRSNTEAFF
- | TRBJ1-5 | TRBV20-1 | - | TGCAGTGCTATGCCGAGACAATTCAATCAGCCCCAGCATTTT | CSAMPRQFNQPQHF
TRBD2 | TRBJ2-3 | TRBV25-1 | - | TGTGCCAGCAGTGAATACATAGGACTAGGCCAGTATTTT | CASSEYIGLGQYF
- | TRBJ2-4 | TRBV18 | many | TGTGCCAGCTCACTTACCTCAGTGGGTACGGACATTCAGTACTTC | CASSLTSVGTDIQYF
- | TRBJ2-7 | TRBV27 | few | TGTGCCAGCAGTTTAGAGTGGGGGAGGTCCTACGAGCAGTACTTC | CASSLEWGRSYEQYF